This TCR beta chain emerged from a study of OX40 agonist ivuxolimab in advanced cancers. Study-wide background: An agonistic human IgG2 monoclonal antibody against OX40 (CD134) was given. Each dose-escalation patient presented with hepatocellular carcinoma, melanoma, renal cell or head and neck cancer. Regarding the study as a whole: Certain nonresponders additionally had low normalized T-cell clonal expansion.

Data came from immunoSEQ multiplex PCR; TCRdb stores just in-frame clones and leaves some out. The data show 55,000 to 65,000 clones, with 91% seen just once and roughly 13% held by the top ten. This clone was picked up one time. Antigen: not known. At one end, the junction sequence differs from germline, possibly due to a read error. The sequence derives from an adult with an advanced solid tumor such as melanoma, head and neck, liver or kidney cancer. The sequencing here drew on CD4+ or CD8+ T cells sorted from blood, taken in a trial of the OX40 agonist ivuxolimab.

This CDR3 is CASRGDLYVQAF. The CDR3 nucleotides read TGTGCCAGTAGGGGGGACTTATACGTCCAGGCTTTC. The rearrangement links TRBV19 to TRBJ2-6; D perhaps matches TRBD2 (6 bases). There are 12 residues in the CDR3. The germline CDR1 and CDR2 sequences are LNHDA and SQIVND (reference sequence).